This record concerns one T cell receptor (beta chain) sequence. This specimen belongs to a study of blood T cell repertoires in COVID-19. The overall study: The analysed material was cDNA or gDNA that came from T cells, B-cell-depleted T cells, or PBMCs.

Clones were read by immunoSEQ multiplex PCR, and TCRdb kept only the in-frame ones, dropping some. The sample consists of fewer than 350,000 clones, 81% of them appearing once. The clonotype was recovered from a woman aged 55-69 years with active or convalescent COVID-19. Sequencing was done on a sample of peripheral blood.

DNA of the CDR3: TGTGCCTGGAGTCCAGGGGTCTCATCTGGAAACACCATATATTTT. This sequence encodes CAWSPGVSSGNTIYF. The rearrangement joins TRBV30 to TRBJ1-3, with D possibly being TRBD1 (6 bases). V was pared by 2 bases and J by 1 base, with 12 bases between. CDR1 is GTSNPN, CDR2 SVGIG, per germline (reference sequence). There are 15 residues in the CDR3.